This T cell receptor beta chain was identified during a study of long-term antiretroviral therapy in people with HIV. Study conclusions and caveats: Comparison with controls showed narrower CDR3 length ranges in HIV repertoires.

Germline CDR1 is MDHEN and CDR2 is SYDVKM. Losses at the gene ends were 6 bases for V and 1 base for J; bases not matched to a gene: 10. The CDR3 sequence is 16 residues long. The libraries were made with immunoSEQ v3.0 at survey level. Using immunoSEQ multiplex PCR, the repertoire was profiled, and TCRdb retains in-frame clones only, with some absent. The sample has 28,000 or so clones; roughly 90% are singletons. A note on this clone: Antigen specificity is unknown.

At least two post-ART and at least one pre-ART PBMC sample were available for each donor. The clonotype comes from a young woman with HIV. The chain uses TRBV28 and TRBJ2-7; 9 nucleotides match TRBD1. The sequencing here drew on unsorted PBMCs, taken 0.5 years after starting antiretroviral therapy. The CDR3 spells CASSQLDRGFSYEQYF. Written as DNA, the CDR3 is TGTGCCAGCAGCCAACTGGACAGGGGTTTTTCCTACGAGCAGTACTTC.